The entry that follows covers one TCR beta chain sequence. This table comes from immunoSEQ multiplex PCR, and its TCRdb copy is limited to in-frame clones, with some not included. This sample has roughly 150,000 clones; 70% to 85% occur once, and the top ten carry roughly 7.2%. The record originates from a study of blood T cell repertoires in COVID-19. Study in general: The samples span acute and convalescent COVID-19 from the United States, Italy and Spain. From T cells, B-cell-depleted T cells, or PBMCs came the material, which was cDNA or gDNA.

Germline V gene lookup returns CDR1 MNHEY and CDR2 SMNVEV (reference sequence). Losses at the gene ends were 5 bases for V and 6 bases for J; bases not matched to a gene: 4. CDR3 size: 13 residues. Sequencing input: peripheral blood. The chain employs TRBV27 and TRBJ2-1, with 7 bases identical to TRBD1. This clonotype was obtained from a woman between 45 and 65 years old in a cohort sampled during active or convalescent COVID-19. The CDR3: CASSKTGFNEQFF. DNA for the CDR3: TGTGCCAGCAGTAAGACAGGGTTCAATGAGCAGTTCTTC.